The clone carrying this T cell receptor beta chain was seen ten or more times. Antigen: not known. As to time point: persistent/refractory GD, antithyroid drugs over 5 years with positive TRAb. The authors made the TCR library using RNA they extracted from PBMCs. Blood from the periphery, approximately 10 milliliters in all, was drawn into EDTA tubes. This sample was included in a study of regulatory T cells in long-lasting Graves disease. Study as a whole: The definition of persistent Graves' disease was over 5 years of antithyroid drugs with positive TSH receptor antibodies. Study-wide points: Persistent disease favored TRBV28, TRBJ1-2 and TRBJ2-5.

Through Arm-PCR of CDR3 regions and iRepertoire HTBI primers, TCR beta libraries were built. TCRdb independently ran MiXCR on the multiplex PCR reads; one entry per CDR3 protein. Here the sample spans about 660,000 distinct CDR3 sequences, 30% being singletons. The CDR3 totals 15 residues. Germline assignment: CDR1 SGHAT and CDR2 FQNNGV. V lost 5 bases to trimming and J lost 0 bases; unmatched junction nucleotides: 2. Source: peripheral blood mononuclear cells (PBMCs), taken when the disease was refractory, from a patient treated with antithyroid drugs. V and J are TRBV11-2 and TRBJ2-5; 11 nucleotides match TRBD2. The TCR comes from a female donor with Graves disease. The CDR3 DNA sequence: TGTGCCAGCAGCCGGGGACTAGCGGACCAAGAGACCCAGTACTTC. Translating gives CASSRGLADQETQYF.